One T cell receptor (beta chain) is described in this entry. Its antigen target is currently unknown. The sample holds no much larger clone one base away, and base qualities are not on file. The cohort consisted of some 730 healthy bone marrow donors. At the time of sampling, all cohort members were nominally healthy, though unrecorded immune exposures were likely present. The donor tested CMV seropositive and was one of the 289 seropositive cohort members. Every donor gave a peripheral blood sample, and the peripheral blood mononuclear cells from that sample were used for TCR beta sequencing. Genomic DNA was extracted from the blood cell samples with the Qiagen DNeasy Blood Extraction Kit. Library preparation used the immunoSEQ multiplex PCR assay. A mixture of 60 forward primers for TCR Vbeta segments and 13 reverse primers for TCR Jbeta segments was used in the multiplex PCR. A multiplex PCR assay on genomic DNA amplified the CDR3 region of rearranged TCR beta genes. The Illumina HiSeq System was used to sequence the amplified TCR beta libraries as 87-base-pair reads. In the authors' own workflow: In a later analysis, roughly 80 million unique TCR beta chains were counted across the roughly 670 repertoires, and roughly 10 million of these chains were shared by at least two donors. To remove PCR and sequencing errors, raw reads were error-corrected and collapsed into unique sequences using a nearest-neighbor algorithm that merged closely related sequences. Alignment of CDR3 sequences to IMGT reference sequences was used to assign V, D and J gene segments. Each retained sequence needed at least a six-nucleotide match to both a V gene segment and a J gene segment. Rearrangements were classified as productive when the CDR3 lacked stop codons and remained in frame with V and J, and all other rearrangements were classified as non-productive. Following IMGT convention, CDR3 was defined as the stretch from the second conserved V-encoded cysteine up to the conserved J-encoded phenylalanine. The earlier analysis of about 610 of the donors excluded sequences that lacked an unambiguous match to a single V gene segment. An earlier analysis of 587 of the donors classified V segments as functional when productive rearrangements were above 56.7% and as segregating when the standard deviation between donors was above 5%. A statistical classification framework was developed to diagnose cytomegalovirus status using the catalog of TCR beta chain sequences. A later analysis assigned V and J genes by comparing TCR nucleotide sequences with IMGT/GENE-DB human TR gene sequences. A later analysis assigned CDR3 sequences and most-parsimonious VDJ recombination scenarios with the TCRdist pipeline. A later analysis defined each TCR beta chain by its CDR3 amino acid sequence plus V-gene family, and excluded reads lacking a unique V-gene family. To address suspected cross-contamination and a sequencing artifact, a later analysis removed roughly 640 highly shared, low-generation-probability nucleotide sequences. A later analysis calculated a clonal expansion index for each public chain from normalized within-repertoire ranks of inferred template counts. Generation probabilities in a later analysis came from a VDJ recombination model fitted to out-of-frame rearrangements, and those results were checked against IGoR. In a later analysis, TCR-TCR, TCR-HLA and TCR-CMV co-occurrence was scored with hypergeometric tests, and a repertoire-size bias correction was applied to TCR pairs. A later analysis estimated false discovery rates by permuting HLA or CMV assignments 20 times. A later analysis grouped co-occurring TCRs with DBSCAN, adding TCRdist sequence similarity when clustering within HLA-allele-positive subsets. For co-occurrence clustering, repertoires with fewer than 30,000 or more than 120,000 public chains were excluded, along with five or six repertoires with anomalous nucleotide sharing. TCRdb re-hosts the immuneACCESS table, in-frame sequences only. Its copies lack some clones; in the studies checked, an unresolved V gene accounts for under half of them, and the cause for the rest is not known. For V, J and clone size, that table is used; D and trimming come from the DNA. Across this sample there are 110,000 or so clones, with about 68% seen only once. The leading ten clones occupy about 4% of the sample.

The sample belongs to a study of cytomegalovirus exposure and HLA in healthy donors (TCRdb year 2017). About the full investigation: An earlier analysis of fewer than 750 of the donors reported approximately 300 Gb of sequence data and 117 million unique TCR beta sequences obtained from about 180 million T cells. The study profiled the T cell repertoires of 500 to 800 subjects by immunosequencing and related them to cytomegalovirus serostatus. Among approximately 370 genotyped donors of the cohort, an average of roughly 230,000 unique TCR beta nucleotide sequences was sequenced per donor, of which about 19% were non-productive. Along with the roughly 670-subject first cohort, a separate validation cohort of 120 different subjects was used. A later genetic analysis took genome-wide SNP genotypes for 398 of the 666 donors and used that subset as a discovery cohort. Of the 300 to 500 genotyped donors, over 80% were placed in the genetic ancestry cluster associated with self-reported Caucasian donors. All discovery cohort repertoires had been generated using a single sequencing platform. The study combined high-throughput TCR immunosequencing, statistical association of individual TCRs with disease status, and machine learning to predict cytomegalovirus infection status. The study was designed to test whether signatures of past pathogen exposure could be identified by cataloging public T cell receptors. Alongside the repertoire data, information on donor age, sex, ethnicity and CMV serostatus was compiled. Typing coverage varied by locus: 629-630 donors for A, B, C, DRB1 and DQB1; approximately 560 for DQA1; around 570 for DPA1; approximately 490 for DPB1. HLA typing included class I and class II loci at four-digit resolution. Rather than drawing on any new phenotypic data, the later analysis identified candidate immune exposures from TCR beta sequences and the way those sequences occurred across donors. An earlier analysis of around 640 of the donors used high-throughput TCR beta sequencing to judge whether each TCR beta V gene segment behaved as functional or pseudogenic. To study patterns of TCR occurrence, a later analysis re-analyzed previously published TCR beta repertoires from just over 650 donors and added high-resolution HLA genotyping. About five DR-DQ haplotypes were handled as single units for association and clustering, since linkage in the cohort was strong. An early release covering about 600 HLA-typed donors comprised approximately 290 gigabases of sequencing data and roughly 86 million unique TCR sequences.

From cysteine to phenylalanine, the CDR3 is 14 amino acids long. The read is trimmed to its CDR3 DNA, 42 bases read in frame from base 1. Taken from the germline V gene (reference sequence), the CDR1 and CDR2 loops are MNHEY and SMNVEV. V and J are trimmed by 7 bases and 5 bases, and the gene matches miss 7 bases of the junction. Study-wide findings and limitations: A later genetic analysis reported fewer N-insertions in productive TCRs among donors in an Asian-associated ancestry cluster than the approximately 670-donor mean. In vitro tests confirmed that three of the cytomegalovirus-associated TCR beta chains recognize cytomegalovirus antigens. Cytomegalovirus status was reported to be diagnosed by the classifier with high specificity and sensitivity in both the original and validation cohorts. Specific HLA alleles were associated with 18,000 or so TCR beta sequences at a false discovery rate of 0.05 in a later analysis. A later genetic analysis associated a missense DCLRE1C variant with V-gene and J-gene trimming of TCR beta chains, and an independent cohort replicated the association. In an earlier analysis of fewer than 700 of the donors, most TCR beta V segments appeared in productive rearrangements about 87% or about 30% of the time, broadly matching IMGT annotations. CMV serostatus was the only immune exposure information available for the cohort. The earlier analysis of 587 of the donors excluded some 15 rarely observed V segments, including chromosome 9 orphons, because counts were too low. A cluster of highly shared sequence variants was judged likely to be a technical artifact of the sequencing pipeline. Roughly uniform sequencing depth across donors was assumed in presence/absence analyses, although this assumption may not hold. Across donors, most TCR sequences were observed very rarely, whereas some public TCRs were present in many individuals. Linkage disequilibrium might explain the correlated functional status among segregating V segments, but an unknown experimental factor could not be ruled out. Because some donors lacked HLA typing at each locus, the association tests relied only on the typed subset. In a later analysis, the rate of TCR association differed among HLA loci, with DRB1 alleles having the most associated TCRs and HLA-C alleles having the fewest. According to a later analysis, most CMV-associated TCR beta chains appeared to be HLA-restricted, and the HLA associations seemed to be driven largely by CMV exposure. Several of the top co-occurrence clusters appeared to be linked to parvovirus B19, influenza, CMV and Epstein-Barr virus, according to a later analysis. A further reported finding was that TCR beta sequences accurately predicted the HLA-A and HLA-B alleles for most subjects in the first cohort. The study listed 164 TCR beta chains as associated with cytomegalovirus. The authors suggested that the approach could potentially be generalized to other disease states and immunological phenotypes. Only TCR beta chains were sequenced in this cohort, and the absence of alpha or paired-chain data limited detectable features. Because the 87-base-pair reads could not distinguish some IMGT-functional V segments, including TRBV6-2 and TRBV6-3, those segments were excluded. When HLA alleles, especially DR and DQ, strongly co-occurred, TCR associations were difficult to assign to individual alleles. In a later analysis, HLA-associated TCR beta chains showed more clonal expansion and lower generation probabilities than non-associated chains that were equally common.

This sequence was found in a woman aged 40-49 years in good health and CMV-seropositive. The chain links TRBV27 with TRBJ2-2; 7 of the junction bases match TRBD2. The sample was PBMCs. Read as DNA, the sequence is TGTGCCAGCAAACGCGGGAGTCCTACCGGGGAGCTGTTTTTT. Its protein reads: CASKRGSPTGELFF.